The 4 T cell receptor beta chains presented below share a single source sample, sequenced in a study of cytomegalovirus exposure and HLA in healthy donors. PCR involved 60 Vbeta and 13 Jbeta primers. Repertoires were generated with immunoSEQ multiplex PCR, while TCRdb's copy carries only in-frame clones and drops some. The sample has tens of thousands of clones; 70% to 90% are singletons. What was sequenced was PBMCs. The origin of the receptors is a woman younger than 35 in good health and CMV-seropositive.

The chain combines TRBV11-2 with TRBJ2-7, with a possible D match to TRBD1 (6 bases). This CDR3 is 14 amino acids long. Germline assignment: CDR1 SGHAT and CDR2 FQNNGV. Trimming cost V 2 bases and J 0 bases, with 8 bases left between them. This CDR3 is CASSLSQGSYEQYF. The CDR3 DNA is TGTGCCAGCAGCTTATCACAGGGCTCCTACGAGCAGTACTTC.

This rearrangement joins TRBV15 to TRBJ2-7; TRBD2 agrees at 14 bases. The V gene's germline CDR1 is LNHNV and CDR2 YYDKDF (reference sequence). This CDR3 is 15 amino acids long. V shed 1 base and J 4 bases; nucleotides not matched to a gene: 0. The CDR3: CATSRGLAGGYEQYF. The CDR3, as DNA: TGTGCCACCAGCAGAGGACTAGCGGGAGGGTACGAGCAGTACTTC.

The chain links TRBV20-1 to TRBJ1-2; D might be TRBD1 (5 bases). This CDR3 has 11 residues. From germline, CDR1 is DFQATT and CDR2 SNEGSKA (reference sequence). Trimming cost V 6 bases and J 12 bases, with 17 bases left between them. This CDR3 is CSAPGGTDNTF. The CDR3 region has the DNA TGCAGTGCCCCGGGGGGAACGGATAACACCTTC.

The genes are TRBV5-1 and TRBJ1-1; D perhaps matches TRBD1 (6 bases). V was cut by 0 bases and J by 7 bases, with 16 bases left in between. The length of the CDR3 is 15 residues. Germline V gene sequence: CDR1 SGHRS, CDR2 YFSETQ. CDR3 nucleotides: TGCGCCAGCAGCTTGGAGCCACAGGGAATATATGAAGCTTTCTTT. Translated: CASSLEPQGIYEAFF.